This record concerns one T cell receptor beta chain sequence. The sample originates from a study of cytomegalovirus exposure and HLA in healthy donors. Researchers ran the PCR with 60 Vbeta and 13 Jbeta primers. In the study's own analysis: Later analysis identified tens of millions of unique TCR beta chains, about 10 million shared. Assay: immunoSEQ multiplex PCR; the TCRdb copy retains only in-frame clones and omits some. The DNA gave D and trimming, while V, J and clone size come from that table. The sample carries fewer than 150,000 clones, around 70% recorded once. The J segment lost 3 bases and the V segment lost 5 bases, leaving 4 bases of the junction unmatched. Germline values: CDR1 SGHTA, CDR2 FQGNSA. This CDR3 is 14 amino acids long.

Sample: PBMCs. The chain combines TRBV7-2 with TRBJ1-5; 7 bases are a match to TRBD1. The sequence was collected from a man aged 30-40 years in good health and CMV-seronegative. CDR3 coding DNA: TGTGCCAGCAGCCTGACAGGGAACAATCAGCCCCAGCATTTT. Its protein product is CASSLTGNNQPQHF.